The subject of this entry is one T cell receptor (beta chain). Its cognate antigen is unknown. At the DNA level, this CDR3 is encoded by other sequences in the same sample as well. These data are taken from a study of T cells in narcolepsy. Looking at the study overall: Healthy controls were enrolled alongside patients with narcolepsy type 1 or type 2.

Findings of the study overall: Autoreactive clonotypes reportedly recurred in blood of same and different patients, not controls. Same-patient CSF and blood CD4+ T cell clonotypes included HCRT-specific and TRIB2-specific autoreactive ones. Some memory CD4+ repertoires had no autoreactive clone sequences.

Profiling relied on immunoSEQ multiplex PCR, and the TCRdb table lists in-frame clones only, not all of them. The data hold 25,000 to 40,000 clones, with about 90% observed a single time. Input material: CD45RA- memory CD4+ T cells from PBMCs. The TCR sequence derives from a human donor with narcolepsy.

The CDR3 bases are TGTGCCAGCAGTTTATATCGGGGCACTGAAGCTTTCTTT. It is translated as CASSLYRGTEAFF. This sequence joins TRBV27 and TRBJ1-1; no clear D gene. Germline V gene sequence: CDR1 MNHEY, CDR2 SMNVEV (reference sequence). This CDR3 comprises 13 residues. Trimming removed 1 base at V and 4 bases at J, with 7 bases between.